The following is a T cell receptor (beta chain) sequence with its context. No cognate antigen has been identified for it. It has no much larger one-base neighbor in the sample; base qualities were not kept. TCR beta CDR3 regions were sequenced from DNA using the immunoSEQ Assay. The source study handled its data this way. T cell density was computed as TCR beta template counts normalized to usable DNA estimated by amplifying housekeeping genes. The preseqR package was used to estimate richness by extrapolating to 400,000 templates for PBMC samples and to 120,000 templates for tissue samples. Clonality was taken to be one minus Pielou's evenness. Differential abundance testing on productive amino-acid clonotypes, with a minimum total count of 5 and an alpha of 0.1, was used to identify tissue-enriched TCRs. The Jaccard Index and the Morisita Overlap Index were used to measure how much the repertoires overlapped between compartments. GLIPH clustered TCR beta CDR3s with public tetramer-defined viral CDR3s; viral motifs required at least three viral sequences plus V-gene enrichment. TCRdb carries this immuneACCESS record with in-frame sequences only. Its versions omit some clonotypes, under half of them owing to an unresolved V gene in the studies checked, with the rest unexplained. The V and J calls and clone size are taken from that table; D and trimming were inferred from the DNA. Across this sample there are about 91,000 clones, with 87% seen only once. The ten largest clones add up to more than 14% of the sample.

At diagnosis, tumor, uninvolved tumor-adjacent lung and peripheral blood were collected and then preserved as a mix of FFPE and fresh-frozen material. Blood samples were analyzed as peripheral blood mononuclear cells for TCR repertoire profiling. The V and J ends are trimmed by 7 bases and 0 bases, leaving 10 bases between them. The germline V gene provides CDR1 MDHEN and CDR2 SYDVKM. From its cysteine to its phenylalanine, the CDR3 spans 14 amino acids. The retained sequence is limited to the CDR3, 42 bases, with the frame set at the first base. The data belong to a study of T cells in localized non-small cell lung cancer (TCRdb year 2020). Concerning the study at large: The study analyzed T cell repertoires of about 230 early-stage NSCLC patients, comparing tumors and uninvolved tumor-adjacent lungs. The cohort was made up of around 240 treatment-naive NSCLC patients whose localized lung tumors had been resected. The mean age of the NSCLC patients was under 70 years, with fewer than 150 men and nearly 110 women.

Points the paper makes about the study in general: Higher blood T cell density associated with longer overall survival, while higher adjacent-lung clonality associated with shorter survival. Uninvolved tumor-adjacent lung showed the highest T cell clonality, higher than tumor, which suggests more focused antigenic responses in the uninvolved tumor-adjacent lung. Multi-region tumor sequencing was not performed, so intratumor heterogeneity could not be excluded. Because the study design was exploratory, TCR variables were selected using unadjusted p-values without false-discovery rate correction. Of the top 100 tumor clones, a median of roughly 60 were detected in paired uninvolved adjacent lung; roughly 29 were also among that lung's top 100.

The clonotype was recovered from a man aged 40 to 70 with stage I squamous cell lung carcinoma. The material was peripheral blood, obtained before any cancer treatment. The chain links TRBV28 with TRBJ1-5; confidence is insufficient to name the D gene. The CDR3 sequence is CASIGLYSNQPQHF. The DNA reads as follows: TGTGCCAGCATAGGGCTGTATAGCAATCAGCCCCAGCATTTT.